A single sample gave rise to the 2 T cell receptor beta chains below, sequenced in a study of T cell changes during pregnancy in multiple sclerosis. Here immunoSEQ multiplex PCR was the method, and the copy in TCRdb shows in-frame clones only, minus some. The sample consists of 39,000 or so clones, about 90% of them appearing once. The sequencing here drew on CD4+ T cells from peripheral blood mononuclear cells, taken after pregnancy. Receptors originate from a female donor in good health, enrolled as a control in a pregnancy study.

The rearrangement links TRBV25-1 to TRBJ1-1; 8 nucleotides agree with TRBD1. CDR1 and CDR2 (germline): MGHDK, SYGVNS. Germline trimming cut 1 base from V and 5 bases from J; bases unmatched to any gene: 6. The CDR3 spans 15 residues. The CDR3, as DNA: TGTGCCAGCAGTGAATCAGGGGGCTTCGGGACTGAAGCTTTCTTT. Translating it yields CASSESGGFGTEAFF.

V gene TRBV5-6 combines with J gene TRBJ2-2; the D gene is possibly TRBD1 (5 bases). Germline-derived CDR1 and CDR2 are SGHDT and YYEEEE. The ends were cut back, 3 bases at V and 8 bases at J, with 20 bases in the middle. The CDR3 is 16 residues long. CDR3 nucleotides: TGTGCCAGCAGCTCCCGTGTTGGGGCCTTTAGTGGGGAGCTGTTTTTT. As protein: CASSSRVGAFSGELFF.